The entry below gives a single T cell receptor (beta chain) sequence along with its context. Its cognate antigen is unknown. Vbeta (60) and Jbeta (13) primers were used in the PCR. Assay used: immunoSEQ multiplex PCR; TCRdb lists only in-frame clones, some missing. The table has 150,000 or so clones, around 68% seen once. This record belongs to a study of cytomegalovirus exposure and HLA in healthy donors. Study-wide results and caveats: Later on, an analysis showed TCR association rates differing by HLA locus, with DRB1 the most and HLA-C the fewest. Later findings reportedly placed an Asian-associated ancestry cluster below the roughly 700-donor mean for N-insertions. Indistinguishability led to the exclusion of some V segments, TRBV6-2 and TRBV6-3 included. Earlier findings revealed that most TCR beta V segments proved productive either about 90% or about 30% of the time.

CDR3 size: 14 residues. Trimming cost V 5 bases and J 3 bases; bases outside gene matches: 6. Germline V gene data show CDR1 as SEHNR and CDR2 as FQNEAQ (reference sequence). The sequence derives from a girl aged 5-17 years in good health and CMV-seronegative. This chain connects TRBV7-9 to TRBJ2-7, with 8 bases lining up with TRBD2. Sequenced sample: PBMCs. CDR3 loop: CASSHRGGGYEQYF. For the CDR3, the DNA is TGTGCCAGCAGCCACCGGGGGGGCGGCTACGAGCAGTACTTC.